The following is a T cell receptor beta chain sequence with its context. The germline V and J ends were trimmed by 4 bases and 0 bases, with 19 bases remaining between them. This CDR3 is 18 amino acids long. CDR1 SGHAT and CDR2 FQNNGV come from the germline V gene. This sample is drawn from a study of control samples from healthy donors and cancer patients. Method: immunoSEQ multiplex PCR; TCRdb's copy keeps in-frame clones and lacks some. The data show around 84,000 clones, with 84% seen just once and around 10% held by the top ten. The sequence derives from a man between 60 and 70 years old with head and neck cancer. This chain joins TRBV11-2 and TRBJ2-4; TRBD2 is a possible D gene (6 bases). Sample: PBMCs. The CDR3 protein is CASSSPLAKRVAKNIQYF. For the CDR3, the DNA is TGTGCCAGCAGCTCCCCCCTAGCGAAGAGGGTAGCCAAAAACATTCAGTACTTC.